This T cell receptor beta chain emerged from a study of blood T cell repertoires in COVID-19. Turning to the study itself: Italy, Spain and the United States were the sources of the convalescent and acute COVID-19 samples.

Those enrolled, adults aged roughly 18 to 100 years, came from 24 US areas. Donors of Cohort 3 who recovered were those that had two negative PCRs, clearance, or symptom resolution. TCRdb keeps only in-frame clones here, not all; method: immunoSEQ multiplex PCR. The sample records approximately 200,000 clones, less than 85% being singletons. Sequencing input: PBMCs or T cells enriched from blood (not recorded which). The source of this sequence is a man aged 60-69 years who had recovered from COVID-19.

CDR3 amino acids: CASSSWGTTSSYNEQFF. In DNA, the CDR3 is TGCGCCAGCAGCTCCTGGGGGACTACGAGCTCCTACAATGAGCAGTTCTTC. The chain couples TRBV5-1 to TRBJ2-1, with 7 nucleotides matching TRBD2. The V gene's germline CDR1 is SGHRS and CDR2 YFSETQ. With 3 bases clipped from V and 0 bases from J, the junction kept 9 bases outside the gene matches. This CDR3 region has 17 residues.